Listed here is a single T cell receptor (beta chain). How the authors handled the data: Estimates of nucleated cell counts were drawn from the amplification of reference gene primers. The repertoire was sequenced with immunoSEQ multiplex PCR; TCRdb's copy has only in-frame clones and lacks some. V, J and clone size are those of that table, while D and trimming were read from the DNA. The sample shows fewer than 90,000 clones, more than 70% of them seen only once. The V end was cut by 1 base, the J end by 6 bases, with 5 bases between. This CDR3 is built from 12 residues. The sample originates from a study of blood T cell repertoires in COVID-19.

The gene calls are TRBV12-3 or TRBV12-4 and TRBJ2-3; D is undetermined. The TCR comes from a human donor in a cohort sampled during active COVID-19. Specimen: peripheral blood. This CDR3 reads CASSLVADTQYF. The DNA for the CDR3 is TGTGCCAGCAGTTTAGTCGCGGATACGCAGTATTTT.